The 14 T cell receptor beta chains below all came from one sample that was sequenced in a study of T cells in tumors after PD-1 blockade. Sequencing used immunoSEQ multiplex PCR; TCRdb keeps in-frame clones, though not all of them. This table holds around 60,000 clones, around 80% found once. Sequences were derived from PBMCs, sampled before anti-PD-1 treatment. The receptors were sampled from a human donor with basal cell carcinoma.

DNA for the CDR3: TGTGCCAGCAGTGGTAGACGGGTTCCGCAAGAGACCCAGTACTTC. It codes for CASSGRRVPQETQYF. This sequence joins TRBV2 and TRBJ2-5, with D hard to call. Germline CDR1 and CDR2: SNHLY and FYNNEI. CDR3 length: 15 residues. The V end was cut by 4 bases, the J end by 2 bases, with 14 bases between.

V is TRBV2 and J is TRBJ1-3, with 7 bases that match TRBD1. Germline CDR1 reads SNHLY; CDR2 reads FYNNEI. The CDR3 has 14 amino acids. Losses at the gene ends were 6 bases for V and 2 bases for J; bases not matched to a gene: 4. Here the CDR3 reads CASRPQGTGNTIYF. The CDR3, as DNA: TGTGCCAGCAGGCCACAGGGGACTGGAAACACCATATATTTT.

V is TRBV9 and J is TRBJ1-1; maybe TRBD1 (5 bases). This CDR3 comprises 19 residues. Looked up from germline, CDR1 is SGDLS and CDR2 is YYNGEE. V lost 4 bases, J lost 0 bases, and 25 bases lay in between. The CDR3 region is CASSPHQGRSGGLNTEAFF. The CDR3, as DNA: TGTGCCAGCAGCCCCCATCAAGGTAGGTCGGGGGGTTTGAACACTGAAGCTTTCTTT.

Worth noting for this clone: One end of the junction does not line up with germline, which may come from a read error. Other nucleotide sequences in the sample specify the same CDR3. The V gene is TRBV29-1, the J gene TRBJ2-6, with D possibly matching TRBD1 (5 bases). CDR3 length: 11 residues. CDR1 and CDR2 from the germline V gene are SQVTM and ANQGSEA. CDR3 in amino acids: CSVDRVNVLTF. The CDR3 DNA sequence: TGCAGCGTTGACAGGGTGAACGTCTTGACTTTC.

The rearrangement joins TRBV14 to TRBJ2-1; D possibly matches TRBD1 or TRBD2 (5 bases each). Trimming pared 2 bases from V and 4 bases from J, leaving 18 bases between. The CDR3 extends over 17 amino acids. CDR1 and CDR2 from the germline V gene are SGHDN and FVKESK. In DNA, the CDR3 is TGTGCCAGCAGCCAACAAGCGATCCGGGACCAGTACAATGAGCAGTTCTTC. Translation gives CASSQQAIRDQYNEQFF.

V gene TRBV6-6 combines with J gene TRBJ2-7; possibly TRBD1 or TRBD2 for D (6 bases each). The germline V gene has CDR1 MNHNY and CDR2 SVGAGI (reference sequence). The CDR3 is made up of 13 amino acids. Trimming left V 8 bases short and J 8 bases short, with 19 bases between. The CDR3 sequence is CASGNSPGGKQYF. In DNA, the CDR3 is TGTGCCAGCGGCAACTCCCCCGGGGGCAAGCAGTACTTC.

This chain joins TRBV5-1 and TRBJ2-6; 9 bases are shared with TRBD1. The CDR3 contains 17 residues. Germline V gene sequence: CDR1 SGHRS, CDR2 YFSETQ. The trim removed 2 bases at V and 3 bases at J, leaving 6 bases unmatched. Here the CDR3 DNA reads TGCGCCAGCAGCTTTGGGGACAGGGTCGGTGGGGCCAACGTCCTGACTTTC. Translated: CASSFGDRVGGANVLTF. The entire variable domain, with the rest obtained from reference TRBV5-1 and TRBJ2-6, is as follows: KAGVTQTPRYLIKTRGQQVTLSCSPISGHRSVSWYQQTPGQGLQFLFEYFSETQRNKGNFPGRFSGRQFSNSRSEMNVSTLELGDSALYLCASSFGDRVGGANVLTFGAGSRLTVL.

The V and J genes are TRBV27 and TRBJ2-7, with 7 bases matching TRBD2. Unmatched junction bases numbered 9, after V lost 6 bases and J lost 1 base. The germline CDR1 and CDR2 sequences are MNHEY and SMNVEV (reference sequence). The CDR3 totals 15 residues. For the CDR3, the DNA is TGTGCCAGCAGCCGATACTTCGGGGGGTCCTACGAGCAGTACTTC. This codes for CASSRYFGGSYEQYF.

The gene calls are TRBV6-5 and TRBJ2-1; 10 bases are a match to TRBD2. The CDR3 has 15 amino acids. Germline lookup yields CDR1 MNHEY and CDR2 SVGAGI. V gave up 8 bases and J gave up 4 bases; unmatched junction bases: 8. In DNA form, the CDR3 reads TGTGCCAGCCACCAAAATAGCGGGGGGTACAATGAGCAGTTCTTC. This gives the protein CASHQNSGGYNEQFF.

V is TRBV4-1 and J is TRBJ1-4, with TRBD1 matching 12 bases. The J segment lost 8 bases and the V segment lost 2 bases, leaving 3 bases of the junction unmatched. The CDR3 length is 15 residues. Per the germline V gene, CDR1 is MGHRA and CDR2 is YSYEKL. CDR3 nucleotide sequence: TGCGCCAGCAGCCAATCCGGGACAGGGGGCGAAAAACTGTTTTTT. Translating gives CASSQSGTGGEKLFF.

This clone was observed once. The rearrangement uses TRBV30 and TRBJ1-2; the D gene is possibly TRBD1 (5 bases). CDR1 and CDR2 (germline): GTSNPN, SVGIG (reference sequence). The CDR3 length is 13 residues. V shed 7 bases and J shed 4 bases, with 16 bases lying between them. The CDR3 DNA follows: TGTGCCTACGACCCCGGGGCCGGCTATGGCTACACCTTC. Protein: CAYDPGAGYGYTF.

V is TRBV7-3 and J is TRBJ2-1, with D tentatively TRBD1 or TRBD2 (7 bases each). Trimming shortened V by 2 bases and J by 6 bases, and 20 bases separated the two germline ends. The germline gives CDR1 SGHTA, CDR2 FQGTGA. This CDR3 is built from 17 residues. This chain's CDR3 is CASSLGRGPPLGNEQFF. The CDR3, as DNA: TGTGCCAGCAGCTTAGGGAGGGGGCCCCCTTTGGGCAATGAGCAGTTCTTC.

This rearrangement joins TRBV2 to TRBJ2-2, with D maybe TRBD1 (7 bases). The CDR3 is made up of 16 amino acids. The germline gives CDR1 SNHLY, CDR2 FYNNEI. Trimming took 6 bases from V and 4 from J, leaving 18 bases between them. As DNA, the CDR3 is TGTGCCAGCAGCCAGGGGGGCCGAAAGGGCACCGGGGAGCTGTTTTTT. It encodes CASSQGGRKGTGELFF.

The chain has TRBV18 and TRBJ2-7, with D unresolved. The CDR3 spans 14 residues. Trimming took 9 bases from V and 1 from J, leaving 16 bases between them. The germline gives CDR1 KGHSH, CDR2 LQKENI. The CDR3 here is CASQDGLTSYEQYF. The CDR3 nucleotides are TGTGCCAGTCAAGATGGGCTCACATCCTACGAGCAGTACTTC. Variable domain in full (rest from reference TRBV18 and TRBJ2-7): NAGVMQNPRHLVRRRGQEARLRCSPMKGHSHVYWYRQLPEEGLKFMVYLQKENIIDESGMPKERFSAEFPKEGPSILRIQQVVRGDSAAYFCASQDGLTSYEQYFGPGTRLTVT.